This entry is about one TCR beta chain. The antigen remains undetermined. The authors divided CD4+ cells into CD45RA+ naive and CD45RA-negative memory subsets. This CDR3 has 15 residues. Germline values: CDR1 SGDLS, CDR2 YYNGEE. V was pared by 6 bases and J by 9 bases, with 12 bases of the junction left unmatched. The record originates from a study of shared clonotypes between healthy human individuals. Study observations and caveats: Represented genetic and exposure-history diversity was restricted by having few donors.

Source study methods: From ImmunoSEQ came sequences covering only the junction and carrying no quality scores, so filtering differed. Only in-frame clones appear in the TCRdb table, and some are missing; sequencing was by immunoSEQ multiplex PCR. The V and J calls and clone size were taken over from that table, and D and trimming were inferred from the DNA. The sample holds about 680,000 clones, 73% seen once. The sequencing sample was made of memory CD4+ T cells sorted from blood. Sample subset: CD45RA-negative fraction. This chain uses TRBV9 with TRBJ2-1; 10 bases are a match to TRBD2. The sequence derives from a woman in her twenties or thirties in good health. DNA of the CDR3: TGTGCCAGCAACCCTTTAGCGGGAGGCTCTGGTGAGCAGTTCTTC. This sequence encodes CASNPLAGGSGEQFF. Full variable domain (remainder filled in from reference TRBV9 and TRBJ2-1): DSGVTQTPKHLITATGQRVTLRCSPRSGDLSVYWYQQSLDQGLQFLIQYYNGEERAKGNILERFSAQQFPDLHSELNLSSLELGDSALYFCASNPLAGGSGEQFFGPGTRLTVL.